The rows below give T cell receptor beta chains drawn from one sample of a study of blood T cell repertoires in COVID-19. This table comes from immunoSEQ multiplex PCR, and its TCRdb copy is limited to in-frame clones, with some not included. The data contain roughly 30,000 clones, 75% to 85% of them singletons. The sequenced material came from peripheral blood. The receptor set was obtained from a man in his fifties or sixties with active COVID-19. Each CDR3 is given with its conserved first and last residue. A D gene is named only where the DNA matches it firmly. Part of the rows lack a size; the others show once, few, many or a class for expanded clones.

.,TRBJ2-2,.,TRBV12-3/TRBV12-4,TGTGCCAGCAGTTTTAGGAGCACCGGGGAGCTGTTTTTT,CASSFRSTGELFF
TRBD1,TRBJ1-5,.,TRBV27,TGTGCCAGCAGTTTAAGAGGACAGGGGGCCTATCAGCCCCAGCATTTT,CASSLRGQGAYQPQHF
.,TRBJ1-2,.,TRBV18,TGTGCCAGCTCACCAGAGGGACTTGAATCTGGCTACACCTTC,CASSPEGLESGYTF
.,TRBJ2-7,.,TRBV6-6,TGTGCCAGCACCCCTCGGAGCAGGGGCCACTCCTACGAGCAGTACTTC,CASTPRSRGHSYEQYF
.,TRBJ2-2,.,TRBV3-1/TRBV3-2,TGTGCCAGCAGCCACTTAGTGGTGACCGGGGAGCTGTTTTTT,CASSHLVVTGELFF
.,TRBJ2-3,once,TRBV6-2/TRBV6-3,TGTGCCAGCAGTCCCCTATTGATCGGGTACGCGCAGTATTTT,CASSPLLIGYAQYF
.,TRBJ2-3,once,TRBV5-1,TGCGCCAGCAGCCCTCTAGCGAGGAGCACAGATACGCAGTATTTT,CASSPLARSTDTQYF
.,TRBJ2-1,.,TRBV7-8,TGTGCCAGCAGCTTAGGGAGCAGAAACTACAATGAGCAGTTCTTC,CASSLGSRNYNEQFF
.,TRBJ1-1,.,TRBV10-2,TGCGCCAGCAGATCGACAGATACCACTGAAGCTTTCTTT,CASRSTDTTEAFF
TRBD1,TRBJ1-3,once,TRBV9,TGTGCCAGCATCCTGACAGGGGACCCTGGAAACACCATATATTTT,CASILTGDPGNTIYF
TRBD2,TRBJ2-1,.,TRBV6-5,TGTGCCAGCAGTTACGGCGGGAGCTCCTACAATGAGCAGTTCTTC,CASSYGGSSYNEQFF
.,TRBJ2-1,once,TRBV4-1,TGCGCCAGCGCCCTAGAAGGCCCTTGGGATGAGCAGTTCTTC,CASALEGPWDEQFF
.,TRBJ2-1,.,TRBV6-5,TGTGCCAGCACGCCCTACTATTACAATGAGCAGTTCTTC,CASTPYYYNEQFF
.,TRBJ2-3,.,TRBV14,TGTGCCAGCAGCCAAGGGTCCTTAAGGTTAGCACTACCGGCAGATACGCAGTATTTT,CASSQGSLRLALPADTQYF
.,TRBJ1-3,once,TRBV28,TGTGCCAGCAGACCGCGACAGGTCTACTCTGGAAACACCATATATTTT,CASRPRQVYSGNTIYF
TRBD1,TRBJ2-7,.,TRBV15,TGTGCCACTAAGACAGGGGGCGGCGAGCAGTACTTC,CATKTGGGEQYF
TRBD1,TRBJ1-1,.,TRBV11-1,TGTGCCAGCAGCACGGCGACAGGGATCACTGAAGCTTTCTTT,CASSTATGITEAFF
TRBD2,TRBJ2-7,.,TRBV3-1/TRBV3-2,TGTGCCAGCAGCCCGGCGGGACTACCTTATCAGTACTTC,CASSPAGLPYQYF
TRBD1,TRBJ1-5,.,TRBV29-1,TGCAGCGCTGGGGGACAGGACCAGCCCCAGCATTTT,CSAGGQDQPQHF
.,TRBJ1-4,.,TRBV2,TGTGCCAGCAGTGGAGGGCAGGGGTTGGTAAAACTGTTTTTT,CASSGGQGLVKLFF
.,TRBJ2-1,.,TRBV11-3,TGTGCCAGCAGCTTAGCGGGATTCTCCAATGAGCAGTTCTTC,CASSLAGFSNEQFF
TRBD2,TRBJ2-1,few,TRBV29-1,TGCAGCGTCCCTAAGTCGGGAGGCAATGAGCAGTTCTTC,CSVPKSGGNEQFF
TRBD2,TRBJ2-1,.,TRBV6-5,TGTGCCAGCAGGGCGGGAGGGAGCCCCTACAATGAGCAGTTCTTC,CASRAGGSPYNEQFF
.,TRBJ2-3,.,TRBV24-1,TGTGCCACCAGTGATTGGCAGCGAGGCACAGATACGCAGTATTTT,CATSDWQRGTDTQYF
TRBD1,TRBJ1-1,once,TRBV5-6,TGTGCCAGCAGCTTGGAGGGACAGGGAATATACACTGAAGCTTTCTTT,CASSLEGQGIYTEAFF
.,TRBJ2-1,.,TRBV7-3,TGTGCCAGCAGCCCCACCCGTGGCCCCAGTGAGCAGTTCTTC,CASSPTRGPSEQFF
TRBD2,TRBJ2-1,.,TRBV5-1,TGCGCCAGCAGCAACCTAAAGACTAGCGGATACAATGAGCAGTTCTTC,CASSNLKTSGYNEQFF
.,TRBJ2-1,.,TRBV5-8,TGTGCCAGCAGCTTGTTCGGTTTGGGGGGCAATGAGCAGTTCTTC,CASSLFGLGGNEQFF
TRBD1,TRBJ1-6,.,TRBV6-4,TGTGCCAGCAGTGACTCTCCTCGGGACAGAGGGGAACCTGGGAACTCCTATAATTCACCCCTCCACTTT,CASSDSPRDRGEPGNSYNSPLHF
TRBD1,TRBJ2-1,.,TRBV7-3,TGTGCCAGTGGAGGACAGGGGTTGAGGGCCTCCTACAATGAGCAGTTCTTC,CASGGQGLRASYNEQFF
.,TRBJ2-5,.,TRBV5-1,TGCGCCAGCAGCTTGGTTCCACAAGAGACCCAGTACTTC,CASSLVPQETQYF
TRBD2,TRBJ2-1,.,TRBV27,TGTGCCAGCAGCCCACCGGGACTACCCTTAAATGAGCAGTTCTTC,CASSPPGLPLNEQFF
TRBD2,TRBJ2-1,.,TRBV19,TGTGCCAGTAGTCCTCGACTAGCGACCAACAATGAGCAGTTCTTC,CASSPRLATNNEQFF
.,TRBJ2-5,.,TRBV28,TGTGCCAGCAGTTTCCGGGAGACCCAGTACTTC,CASSFRETQYF
.,TRBJ1-5,.,TRBV5-6,TGTGCCAGCAGCTTGGGGGGGGTGCATCAGCCCCAGCATTTT,CASSLGGVHQPQHF
TRBD2,TRBJ2-7,.,TRBV4-2,TGTGCCAGCAGCCTTGAAGGGACGGGAGGGCCCTACGAGCAGTACTTC,CASSLEGTGGPYEQYF
.,TRBJ2-2,.,TRBV11-3,TGTGCCAGCAGCTTAGCCCTCTCAGAAGGCGGCGGGGAGCTGTTTTTT,CASSLALSEGGGELFF
TRBD2,TRBJ2-1,.,TRBV29-1,TGCAGCGTCGATCCTAGCGGGAGGGGGGATGAGCAGTTCTTC,CSVDPSGRGDEQFF
TRBD2,TRBJ2-5,once,TRBV5-6,TGTGCCAGCAGCCTCAGGACTAGCGGGTATGAAGAGACCCAGTACTTC,CASSLRTSGYEETQYF
TRBD2,TRBJ2-1,.,TRBV15,TGTGCCACCAGCGGAACTAGCGCACGACGATACAATGAGCAGTTCTTC,CATSGTSARRYNEQFF
TRBD1,TRBJ2-1,.,TRBV18,TGTGCCAGCTCACCACCGGGACAGAGCTCCTACAATGAGCAGTTCTTC,CASSPPGQSSYNEQFF
TRBD2,TRBJ2-1,.,TRBV24-1,TGTGCCACCATGACTAGCGGGACAAAGGCCAATGAGCAGTTCTTC,CATMTSGTKANEQFF
.,TRBJ1-2,.,TRBV6-5,TGTGCCAGCAGCCCCGGACAGTTTAAGGACGGCTACACCTTC,CASSPGQFKDGYTF
.,TRBJ2-7,few,TRBV2,TGTGCCAGCAGGTTACCCCCGGGAAACGAGCAGTACTTC,CASRLPPGNEQYF
.,TRBJ2-7,once,TRBV6-2/TRBV6-3,TGTGCCAGCAGTTACAGCGCCCCGGCGGGACGGAGCTCCTACGAGCAGTACTTC,CASSYSAPAGRSSYEQYF
TRBD1,TRBJ2-7,once,TRBV5-1,TGCGCCAGCAGCCGGCGGACAGGGACGTCCTACGAGCAGTACTTC,CASSRRTGTSYEQYF
.,TRBJ2-3,.,TRBV9,TGTGCCAGCAGCGGTAGGGGGACCGGCACAGATACGCAGTATTTT,CASSGRGTGTDTQYF
TRBD2,TRBJ2-3,.,TRBV6-5,TGTGCCAGCAGATTAGCGGGACTAGTAGATACGCAGTATTTT,CASRLAGLVDTQYF